The rows below give T cell receptor beta chains drawn from one sample of a study of blood T cell repertoires in COVID-19. Sequencing used immunoSEQ multiplex PCR; TCRdb keeps in-frame clones, though not all of them. Of 200,000 or so clones in the sample, approximately 84% were seen once. The sequencing sample was made of peripheral blood. These TCRs come from a human donor with acute or convalescent COVID-19. The donor label of this sample is uncertain. The CDR3 runs from the conserved cysteine through the conserved F or W. Fields, in order: CDR3 protein, CDR3 DNA, clone size, J gene, V gene, D gene. The D gene is left open where the match is weak. Only some rows state a clone size, as once, few, many or a class for expanded clones.

CASSLVRSPRVEQYF	TGTGCCAGCAGCCTAGTTAGGAGTCCCAGAGTCGAGCAGTACTTC	-	TRBJ2-7	TRBV5-4	-
CATSDTTDYGYTF	TGTGCCACCAGTGATACGACAGACTATGGCTACACCTTC	-	TRBJ1-2	TRBV24-1	-
CSAMDRGNEQYF	TGCAGCGCCATGGACAGGGGGAACGAGCAGTACTTC	-	TRBJ2-7	TRBV29-1	TRBD1
CASSLVVQGARGYTF	TGCGCCAGCAGCTTGGTCGTACAGGGGGCGCGTGGCTACACCTTC	-	TRBJ1-2	TRBV5-1	TRBD1
CAWDRGTNYGYTF	TGTGCCTGGGATCGGGGTACCAACTATGGCTACACCTTC	-	TRBJ1-2	TRBV30	-
CASSVDAVPIKPQHF	TGTGCCAGCAGCGTAGACGCGGTCCCTATCAAGCCCCAGCATTTT	-	TRBJ1-5	TRBV9	-
CASSQESGLGEKLFF	TGCGCCAGCAGCCAAGAATCAGGGCTCGGTGAAAAACTGTTTTTT	-	TRBJ1-4	TRBV4-1	-
CASSQVAGVRLTTF	TGTGCCAGCAGCCAAGTCGCGGGCGTACGTCTAACCACCTTC	-	TRBJ1-2	TRBV3-1/TRBV3-2	-
CASSLARLTQHF	TGTGCCAGCAGTCTAGCGCGGCTTACCCAGCATTTT	few	TRBJ1-5	TRBV12-3/TRBV12-4	-
CASSSIAVSSYEQYF	TGTGCCAGCAGTTCTATAGCGGTAAGCTCCTACGAGCAGTACTTC	-	TRBJ2-7	TRBV2	-
CASSIQGLGTEAFF	TGTGCCAGCAGTATCCAGGGGTTGGGCACTGAAGCTTTCTTT	-	TRBJ1-1	TRBV6-1	-
CASSAGEGMGGSPLHF	TGTGCCAGCAGTGCGGGAGAGGGCATGGGGGGTTCACCCCTCCACTTT	-	TRBJ1-6	TRBV2	-
CASSLTGSYGYTF	TGTGCCAGCAGTTTAACAGGGAGCTATGGCTACACCTTC	few	TRBJ1-2	TRBV27	-
CATRLAGGYSYNEQFF	TGTGCCACTAGACTAGCGGGAGGCTACTCCTACAATGAGCAGTTCTTC	once	TRBJ2-1	TRBV10-3	TRBD2
CAISVEEGANEQFF	TGTGCCATCAGTGTTGAGGAGGGGGCGAATGAGCAGTTCTTC	-	TRBJ2-1	TRBV10-3	-
CASSQSGVGTIYF	TGTGCCAGCAGCCAATCGGGGGTTGGGACCATATATTTT	-	TRBJ1-3	TRBV3-1/TRBV3-2	-
CASSQGVARGKNIQYF	TGCGCCAGCAGCCAAGGAGTGGCTAGGGGAAAAAACATTCAGTACTTC	-	TRBJ2-4	TRBV4-1	-
CASSRDRGLNYGYTF	TGTGCCAGCAGCCGTGACAGGGGGCTGAACTATGGCTACACCTTC	-	TRBJ1-2	TRBV7-9	TRBD1
CASSLRSTGALSGYTF	TGTGCCAGCAGCCTTCGGTCGACAGGGGCCCTCAGTGGCTACACCTTC	-	TRBJ1-2	TRBV4-2	TRBD1
CASSGSVGAQHF	TGTGCCAGCAGCGGATCGGTAGGGGCCCAGCATTTT	-	TRBJ1-5	TRBV12-3/TRBV12-4	-
CASSLGLSGGEQYF	TGCGCCAGCAGCTTGGGACTTTCCGGAGGGGAGCAGTACTTC	few	TRBJ2-7	TRBV5-1	-
CAWKNPGTGIWTGELFF	TGTGCCTGGAAGAACCCCGGGACAGGGATTTGGACCGGGGAGCTGTTTTTT	-	TRBJ2-2	TRBV30	TRBD1
CASSLLSSGVNTGELFF	TGTGCCAGCAGCCTTCTCTCTAGCGGGGTGAACACCGGGGAGCTGTTTTTT	-	TRBJ2-2	TRBV3-1/TRBV3-2	TRBD2
CALPGQGNEQYF	TGTGCCTTACCGGGACAGGGTAACGAGCAGTACTTC	once	TRBJ2-7	TRBV30	TRBD1
CASSSPTGLAGLKTQYF	TGTGCCAGCAGCTCCCCCACCGGACTAGCGGGTTTAAAGACCCAGTACTTC	-	TRBJ2-5	TRBV5-4	TRBD2
CASSHGTSYLYNEQFF	TGCGCCAGCAGCCATGGGACTTCTTACCTCTACAATGAGCAGTTCTTC	once	TRBJ2-1	TRBV4-3	-
CASSYPPGAEAFF	TGTGCCAGCAGTTATCCTCCGGGGGCTGAAGCTTTCTTT	-	TRBJ1-1	TRBV6-6	-
CASSPRGGDYGYTF	TGTGCCAGCAGCCCCCGTGGGGGGGACTATGGCTACACCTTC	-	TRBJ1-2	TRBV4-2	-
CASSEVRVSGQFF	TGTGCCAGCAGTGAAGTGAGGGTGTCGGGGCAGTTCTTC	-	TRBJ2-1	TRBV6-1	-
CASSPGNRGDEKLFF	TGTGCCAGCAGCCCAGGGAACAGGGGGGATGAAAAACTGTTTTTT	-	TRBJ1-4	TRBV7-8	TRBD1
CASSTLFGSGREQFF	TGTGCCAGTAGTACCCTATTCGGTAGCGGGAGGGAGCAGTTCTTC	-	TRBJ2-1	TRBV19	TRBD2
CASREGANEKLFF	TGCGCCAGCAGAGAGGGGGCGAACGAAAAACTGTTTTTT	once	TRBJ1-4	TRBV5-1	TRBD1
CASTLTGGKNGELFF	TGTGCCAGCACTCTGACAGGGGGAAAGAACGGGGAGCTGTTTTTT	-	TRBJ2-2	TRBV7-2	TRBD1
CASSDSGQADSGNTIYF	TGTGCCAGCAGTGACTCGGGGCAGGCGGACTCTGGAAACACCATATATTTT	-	TRBJ1-3	TRBV6-4	-
CASSLGTANNEQFF	TGTGCCAGCAGTTTAGGGACAGCGAACAATGAGCAGTTCTTC	-	TRBJ2-1	TRBV27	TRBD1
CASSVGAGGPWETQYF	TGTGCCAGCAGCGTGGGAGCGGGAGGGCCTTGGGAGACCCAGTACTTC	-	TRBJ2-5	TRBV9	TRBD2
CAWSNPGGPLHF	TGTGCCTGGAGTAACCCCGGGGGACCCCTCCACTTT	-	TRBJ1-6	TRBV30	-
CASSFGTGKYSNQPQHF	TGTGCCAGTAGTTTCGGGACAGGGAAGTATAGCAATCAGCCCCAGCATTTT	many	TRBJ1-5	TRBV19	TRBD1
CASSIDWDRAAKNIQYF	TGTGCCAGTAGTATAGATTGGGACAGGGCGGCCAAAAACATTCAGTACTTC	-	TRBJ2-4	TRBV19	TRBD1
CASSLGGTPGETQYF	TGTGCCAGCAGCTTGGGGGGCACTCCCGGGGAGACCCAGTACTTC	-	TRBJ2-5	TRBV5-6	-
CASSLSVPDTQYF	TGTGCCAGCAGCTTATCGGTCCCAGATACGCAGTATTTT	-	TRBJ2-3	TRBV11-2	-
CASSEPTGGTQPQHF	TGTGCCAGCAGTGAACCAACAGGGGGCACTCAGCCCCAGCATTTT	-	TRBJ1-5	TRBV6-1	TRBD1
CASSWGGLGNQPQHF	TGTGCCAGCAGCTGGGGGGGGCTCGGCAATCAGCCCCAGCATTTT	-	TRBJ1-5	TRBV6-6	-
CASSQEWTAGNSPLHF	TGCGCCAGCAGCCAAGAGTGGACAGCGGGAAATTCACCCCTCCACTTT	-	TRBJ1-6	TRBV4-1	-
CASSLDRGTGGPEAFF	TGTGCCAGCAGCTTAGATCGGGGGACAGGGGGGCCTGAAGCTTTCTTT	-	TRBJ1-1	TRBV11-2	TRBD1
CASSLTWASGRNEQFF	TGTGCCAGCAGCTTAACTTGGGCTAGCGGGAGAAATGAGCAGTTCTTC	-	TRBJ2-1	TRBV11-3	TRBD2
CASSEKDRVTEAFF	TGTGCCAGCAGTGAAAAGGACAGGGTCACTGAAGCTTTCTTT	-	TRBJ1-1	TRBV6-4	TRBD1
CASSVEAGGSTGELFF	TGTGCCAGCAGCGTAGAGGCGGGAGGTAGTACCGGGGAGCTGTTTTTT	-	TRBJ2-2	TRBV9	TRBD2
CASSRGQEQPQHF	TGTGCCAGCAGTAGGGGGCAGGAACAGCCCCAGCATTTT	-	TRBJ1-5	TRBV2	TRBD1
CASSPVRNTEAFF	TGTGCCAGCAGCCCTGTGCGGAACACTGAAGCTTTCTTT	-	TRBJ1-1	TRBV9	-
CASRGGGANTGELFF	TGTGCCAGCAGAGGAGGGGGCGCGAACACCGGGGAGCTGTTTTTT	-	TRBJ2-2	TRBV6-5	-
CASSADSWSNTGELFF	TGTGCCAGCAGCGCGGACAGCTGGTCGAACACCGGGGAGCTGTTTTTT	-	TRBJ2-2	TRBV7-2	-